The 7 T cell receptor beta chains below come from one sample, sequenced in a study of blood T cell repertoires in COVID-19. Libraries were prepared by immunoSEQ multiplex PCR; TCRdb keeps only in-frame clonotypes and omits some of them. The sample records 60,000 or so clones, 78% being singletons. The sequencing sample was made of peripheral blood. These receptors all come from a human donor in a cohort sampled during active COVID-19.

The rearrangement links TRBV6-5 to TRBJ2-7; 8 bases map to TRBD2. The germline gives CDR1 MNHEY, CDR2 SVGAGI. The length of the CDR3 is 14 residues. V was clipped by 2 bases and J by 0 bases; unmatched bases: 0. In nucleotides, the CDR3 is TGTGCCAGCAGTTACGGGACTAGCTCCTACGAGCAGTACTTC. Residues: CASSYGTSSYEQYF.

This clone was seen once. The genes are TRBV15 and TRBJ1-4; 7 bases are a match to TRBD1. This CDR3 comprises 13 residues. Germline CDR1 reads LNHNV; CDR2 reads YYDKDF (reference sequence). V lost 7 bases to trimming and J lost 4 bases; unmatched junction nucleotides: 3. CDR3 in DNA: TGTGCCACCACGGGACAGATTAATGAAAAACTGTTTTTT. Translating gives CATTGQINEKLFF.

The CDR3, as DNA: TGTGCCAGCAGTGACCACCCGGAGCAGGGGGGCGCCCAGTACTTC. Amino acids: CASSDHPEQGGAQYF. The chain links TRBV2 to TRBJ2-7; tentatively, D is TRBD1 (7 bases). V lost 3 bases to trimming and J lost 10 bases, with 22 bases between them. Germline lookup yields CDR1 SNHLY and CDR2 FYNNEI. The CDR3 has 15 amino acids. The entire variable domain, with the rest obtained from reference TRBV2 and TRBJ2-7, is as follows: EPEVTQTPSHQVTQMGQEVILRCVPISNHLYFYWYRQILGQKVEFLVSFYNNEISEKSEIFDDQFSVERPDGSNFTLKIRSTKLEDSAMYFCASSDHPEQGGAQYFGPGTRLTVT.

The chain couples TRBV6-5 to TRBJ1-1; 7 nucleotides line up with TRBD1. V dropped 6 bases and J dropped 4; count of bases not matched to a gene: 11. The germline gives CDR1 MNHEY, CDR2 SVGAGI. The CDR3 is 15 residues long. CDR3 sequence (DNA): TGTGCCAGCAGCCAGACAGGGAGCGGTGGCACTGAAGCTTTCTTT. It translates to CASSQTGSGGTEAFF.

The chain employs TRBV11-2 and TRBJ2-1; 9 nucleotides align to TRBD2. Trimming removed 4 bases from V and 9 bases from J; junction bases left unmatched: 19. The germline gives CDR1 SGHAT, CDR2 FQNNGV. This CDR3 has 18 amino acids. In DNA form, the CDR3 reads TGTGCCAGCAGCTCTAGGTTGGCGGGAGGGGTACCCGGGGGTGAGCAGTTCTTC. This sequence encodes CASSSRLAGGVPGGEQFF.

This chain connects TRBV3-1 (or the pseudogene TRBV3-2) to TRBJ2-7; 14 bases agree with TRBD2. This CDR3 comprises 15 residues. Looked up from germline, CDR1 is LGHDT and CDR2 is YNNKEL (reference sequence). V lost 1 base and J lost 11; bases outside the gene matches: 7. The CDR3 sequence: CASSQGWTSGGPKYF. The DNA for the CDR3 is TGTGCCAGCAGCCAAGGCTGGACTAGCGGGGGGCCTAAGTACTTC.

The chain uses TRBV7-9 and TRBJ1-2; a weak D match, TRBD1 (5 bases). The V and J ends lost 5 bases and 4 bases respectively, with 20 bases between them. In germline, CDR1 is SEHNR, CDR2 FQNEAQ (reference sequence). This CDR3 has 16 amino acids. The CDR3 region has the DNA TGTGCCAGCAGCCCCGGGAGGGGAGCCACAGGCTATGGCTACACCTTC. Translation gives CASSPGRGATGYGYTF.